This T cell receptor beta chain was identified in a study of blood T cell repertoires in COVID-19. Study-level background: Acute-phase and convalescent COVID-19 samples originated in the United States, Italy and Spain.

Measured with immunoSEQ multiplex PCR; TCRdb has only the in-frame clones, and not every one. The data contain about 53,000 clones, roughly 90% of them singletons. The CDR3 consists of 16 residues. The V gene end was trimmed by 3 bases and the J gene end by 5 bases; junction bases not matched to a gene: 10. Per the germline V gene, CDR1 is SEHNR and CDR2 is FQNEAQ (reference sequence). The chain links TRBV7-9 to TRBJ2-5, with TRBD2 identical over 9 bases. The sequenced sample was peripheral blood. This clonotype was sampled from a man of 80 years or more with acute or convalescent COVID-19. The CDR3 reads CASSFATGLARETQYF. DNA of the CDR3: TGTGCCAGCAGCTTTGCAACGGGACTAGCACGGGAGACCCAGTACTTC.